This TCR beta chain was recorded in a study of T cell repertoires in cytomegalovirus infection. Points from the study as a whole: Using cumulative public TCR beta family frequency, the authors identified those who carried CMV together with the relevant HLA. The ex vivo response showed dominance by HLA-C-restricted CMV-specific TCR beta clonotypes.

This clonotype was detected a few times. Antigen: not known. TCRdb reanalysed the reads using MiXCR and keeps one entry per CDR3 protein. The sample includes hundreds of thousands of distinct CDR3 sequences, 22% of them seen just once. V was cut by 7 bases and J by 2 bases, with 12 bases left in between. Per the germline V gene, CDR1 is LNHDA and CDR2 is SQIVND (reference sequence). CDR3 size: 14 residues. The receptor was derived from a human donor in good health (CMV status not recorded). Some clones in this sample may be carry-over from other donors' samples. The sequencing sample was made of CD8+ T cells from PBMCs. The chain has TRBV19 and TRBJ2-1; D assignment may be TRBD1 or TRBD2 (5 bases each). The CDR3 DNA follows: TGTGCCAGTACCCCGGGACGGACCTACAATGAGCAGTTCTTC. Amino acid sequence: CASTPGRTYNEQFF.